This T cell receptor beta chain was sequenced for a study of T cells after yellow fever vaccination. Turning to the study itself: Investigators sorted EM, EMRA, CM and Tscm memory subsets, relying on CD3, CD45RA, CCR7 and CD95.

Per germline, CDR1 SEHNR and CDR2 FQNEAQ (reference sequence). The CDR3 runs 18 residues. Losses at the gene ends were 4 bases for V and 5 bases for J; bases not matched to a gene: 13. The table lists this clonotype with many counts. Study-level findings and limits: Reappearing after the booster were most of the clones from primary vaccination (roughly 96% CD4, around 88% CD8). Sorted memory subsets on day 0 showed almost all vaccine-responding clonotypes to be undetectable.

Synthesis of TCR cDNA relied on 5'RACE template switching, which attached a universal primer site and UMIs. TCRdb reprocessed the 5' RACE reads via MiXCR and lists one record per CDR3 protein. The repertoire holds about 58,000 distinct CDR3 sequences, with 5% to 6.5% as singletons. The rearrangement uses TRBV7-9 and TRBJ2-1; the match to TRBD2 covers 11 bases. The sequence was obtained from a man aged 18 to 30 who received the YFV17D yellow fever vaccine. The source material was PBMCs, either bulk or a sorted T-cell subset (CD4+, CD8+, memory, or dextramer-sorted; not recorded which), sampled on the day of the yellow fever booster vaccination. CDR3: CASSSLRPLAGENNEQFF. The DNA of the CDR3 is TGTGCCAGCAGCTCCCTTCGCCCACTAGCGGGGGAAAACAATGAGCAGTTCTTC.